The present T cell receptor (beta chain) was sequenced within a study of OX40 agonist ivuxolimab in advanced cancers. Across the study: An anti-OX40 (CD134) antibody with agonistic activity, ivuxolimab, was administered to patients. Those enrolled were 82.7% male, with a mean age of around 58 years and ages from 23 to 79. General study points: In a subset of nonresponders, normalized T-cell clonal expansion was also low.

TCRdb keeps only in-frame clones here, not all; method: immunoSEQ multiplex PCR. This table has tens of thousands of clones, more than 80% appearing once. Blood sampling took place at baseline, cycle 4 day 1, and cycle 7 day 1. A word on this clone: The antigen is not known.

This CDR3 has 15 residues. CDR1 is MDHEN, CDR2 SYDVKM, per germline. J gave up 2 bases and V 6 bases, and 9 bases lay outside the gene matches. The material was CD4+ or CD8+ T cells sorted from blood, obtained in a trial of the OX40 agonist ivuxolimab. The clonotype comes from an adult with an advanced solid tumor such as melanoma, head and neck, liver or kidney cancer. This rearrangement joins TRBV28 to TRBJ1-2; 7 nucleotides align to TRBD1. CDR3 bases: TGTGCCAGCAGGGAACGACAGGGTAGGAACTATGGCTACACCTTC. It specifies CASRERQGRNYGYTF.